The 32 T cell receptor beta chains below were found in one sample sequenced in a study of CD8 T cells in Susac syndrome. Reverse transcription of roughly 0.5 to 1 ug RNA used random hexamers. Each CDR3 protein gets one entry after TCRdb re-called the immunoSEQ multiplex PCR reads with MiXCR. Of about 150,000 distinct CDR3 sequences in the sample, 95% were seen once. What was sequenced was CD4+ T cells from PBMCs. These receptors were collected from a human donor with Susac syndrome.

The chain couples TRBV18 to TRBJ2-7; TRBD2 might be the D (5 bases). V shed 2 bases and J shed 9 bases, with 14 bases lying between them. The CDR3 length is 13 residues. Looked up from germline, CDR1 is KGHSH and CDR2 is LQKENI. The CDR3: CASSPIRLTGQYF. In DNA form, the CDR3 reads TGTGCCAGCTCACCAATCCGACTAACGGGGCAGTACTTC.

The V and J genes are TRBV6-5 and TRBJ1-2; 8 bases map to TRBD1. The trim removed 6 bases at V and 5 bases at J, leaving 5 bases unmatched. The germline V gene encodes CDR1 MNHEY and CDR2 SVGAGI. This CDR3 region has 13 residues. The CDR3 is CASRTDREYGYTF. The CDR3 DNA follows: TGTGCCAGCAGAACGGACAGGGAATATGGCTACACCTTC.

The chain couples TRBV7-9 to TRBJ1-6; possible D gene TRBD1, 5 bases. The CDR3 loop spans 13 amino acids. The germline gives CDR1 SEHNR, CDR2 FQNEAQ (reference sequence). Trimming pared 1 base from V and 10 bases from J, leaving 8 bases between. CDR3 coding DNA: TGTGCCAGCAGCTTAGAAGGGGCCTCACCCCTCCACTTT. Protein sequence: CASSLEGASPLHF. Variable domain in full (rest from reference TRBV7-9 and TRBJ1-6): DTGVSQNPRHKITKRGQNVTFRCDPISEHNRLYWYRQTLGQGPEFLTYFQNEAQLEKSRLLSDRFSAERPKGSFSTLEIQRTEQGDSAMYLCASSLEGASPLHFGNGTRLTVT.

The chain joins TRBV13 to TRBJ2-4; 7 bases are a match to TRBD2. The CDR3 is 13 residues long. Looked up from germline, CDR1 is PRHDT and CDR2 is FYEKMQ (reference sequence). J lost 8 bases, V lost 6 bases, and 7 bases had no gene match. The CDR3 is CASSDRGVDIQYF. DNA of the CDR3: TGTGCCAGCAGTGACCGGGGGGTTGACATTCAGTACTTC.

This sequence joins TRBV29-1 and TRBJ2-5, with D perhaps TRBD1 (5 bases). V was trimmed by 0 bases and J by 1 base, leaving 9 bases between them. The V gene's germline CDR1 is SQVTM and CDR2 ANQGSEA. The CDR3 consists of 14 residues. CDR3 DNA: TGCAGCGTTGAAGATCTTCAGGGCCAAGAGACCCAGTACTTC. Protein product: CSVEDLQGQETQYF.

The chain uses TRBV29-1 and TRBJ2-5, with D possibly matching TRBD1 (6 bases). Germline V gene sequence: CDR1 SQVTM, CDR2 ANQGSEA. V was cut by 3 bases and J by 7 bases, with 24 bases left in between. This CDR3 region has 16 residues. The CDR3 here is CSVEESPDSPSGTQYF. The CDR3 DNA follows: TGCAGCGTTGAGGAGTCTCCGGACAGTCCGTCAGGGACCCAGTACTTC. The full variable domain, with the rest looked up from reference TRBV29-1 and TRBJ2-5, is SAVISQKPSRDICQRGTSLTIQCQVDSQVTMMFWYRQQPGQSLTLIATANQGSEATYESGFVIDKFPISRPNLTFSTLTVSNMSPEDSSIYLCSVEESPDSPSGTQYFGPGTRLLVL.

The V gene is TRBV12-3 or TRBV12-4, the J gene TRBJ1-6; 9 bases are a match to TRBD1. The CDR3 is made up of 15 amino acids. J lost 0 bases, V lost 8 bases, and 2 bases had no gene match. The CDR3 nucleotides read TGTGCCAGCGGGGACAGGGTCTCCTATAATTCACCCCTCCACTTT. Translated: CASGDRVSYNSPLHF.

V is TRBV7-2 and J is TRBJ1-1; 8 nucleotides agree with TRBD1. Germline CDR1 is SGHTA and CDR2 is FQGNSA. The J segment lost 5 bases and the V segment lost 4 bases, leaving 12 bases of the junction unmatched. The CDR3 totals 16 residues. The CDR3 DNA reads TGTGCCAGCAGCTCCAGGGGGCGGCAGGGGGGAACTGAAGCTTTCTTT. Translated, it gives CASSSRGRQGGTEAFF.

The CDR3 nucleotides read TGTGCCAGCAGTGAAGCGCTACAAGATAGCACTGAAGCTTTCTTT. Protein sequence: CASSEALQDSTEAFF. The chain couples TRBV2 to TRBJ1-1; D is uncertain. Trimming stripped 0 bases from V and 4 bases from J, with 12 bases between. Germline lookup yields CDR1 SNHLY and CDR2 FYNNEI. The length of the CDR3 is 15 residues.

This sequence joins TRBV20-1 and TRBJ1-5, with D possibly matching TRBD1 (5 bases). The V gene's germline CDR1 is DFQATT and CDR2 SNEGSKA (reference sequence). The CDR3 spans 13 residues. V lost 0 bases, J lost 3 bases, and 6 bases lay in between. Here the CDR3 DNA reads TGCAGTGCTAGAGAACAGGACAATCAGCCCCAGCATTTT. Encoded protein: CSAREQDNQPQHF.

V usage is TRBV6-2 or TRBV6-3 and J usage is TRBJ1-1; TRBD1 aligns across 7 bases. V lost 5 bases, J lost 4 bases, and 7 bases stayed unmatched. Germline assignment: CDR1 MNHEY and CDR2 SVGEGT. This CDR3 region has 14 residues. The CDR3 sequence is CASSGSTGFTEAFF. In DNA, the CDR3 is TGTGCCAGCAGTGGATCGACAGGGTTCACTGAAGCTTTCTTT.

V gene TRBV12-3 or TRBV12-4 combines with J gene TRBJ2-1, with TRBD1 as a possible D gene (6 bases). V shed 8 bases and J shed 7 bases, with 9 bases lying between them. The CDR3 spans 11 residues. The CDR3: CASGGQNEQFF. The CDR3 DNA reads TGTGCCAGCGGGGGCCAGAATGAGCAGTTCTTC.

The rearrangement links TRBV5-4 to TRBJ2-1, with D possibly being TRBD2 (6 bases). From germline, CDR1 is SGHNT and CDR2 YYREEE (reference sequence). The CDR3 spans 11 residues. V was trimmed by 3 bases and J by 15 bases, leaving 13 bases between them. The CDR3 spells CASSYGLSRFF. The DNA for the CDR3 is TGTGCCAGCAGCTATGGACTATCTCGGTTCTTC.

The chain recombines TRBV7-9 with TRBJ2-2, with unresolved D. Germline CDR1 is SEHNR and CDR2 is FQNEAQ (reference sequence). This CDR3 has 15 amino acids. The germline V and J ends were trimmed by 2 bases and 0 bases, with 7 bases remaining between them. The CDR3 sequence is CASSLTTANTGELFF. The CDR3 DNA is TGTGCCAGCAGCTTAACTACGGCGAACACCGGGGAGCTGTTTTTT.

The chain uses TRBV7-8 and TRBJ2-7, with 10 bases matching TRBD2. CDR3 length: 15 amino acids. The trim removed 1 base at V and 9 bases at J, leaving 9 bases unmatched. Germline CDR1 SGHVS, CDR2 FQNEAQ. CDR3 in amino acids: CASSLVGLAASGQYF. CDR3 nucleotides: TGTGCCAGCAGCTTAGTAGGACTAGCGGCCTCTGGGCAGTACTTC.

The CDR3 spells CASKRLAGVEGETQYF. In nucleotides, the CDR3 is TGCGCCAGCAAAAGGCTAGCGGGGGTGGAAGGAGAGACCCAGTACTTC. This rearrangement joins TRBV10-2 to TRBJ2-5; 10 bases fit TRBD2. With V trimmed by 7 bases and J by 4 bases, 12 bases remained unmatched. CDR1 and CDR2 (germline): WSHSY, SAAADI. The CDR3 covers 16 residues.

This sequence joins TRBV4-2 and TRBJ2-2; D not resolved. The germline gives CDR1 LGHNA, CDR2 YNFKEQ. V was clipped by 1 base and J by 4 bases, with 7 bases between them. CDR3 size: 14 residues. The CDR3, as DNA: TGTGCCAGCAGCCAAGCAACGGCCACCGGGGAGCTGTTTTTT. Translating it yields CASSQATATGELFF.

This clonotype came up once. V and J are TRBV4-1 and TRBJ2-1; 7 nucleotides match TRBD2. Germline trimming cut 0 bases from V and 6 bases from J; bases unmatched to any gene: 17. The CDR3 runs to 19 residues. Germline V gene lookup returns CDR1 MGHRA and CDR2 YSYEKL. CDR3 DNA: TGCGCCAGCAGCCAAGAGGGGGGGACTACCCTCCCGGGGGGCAATGAGCAGTTCTTC. This gives the protein CASSQEGGTTLPGGNEQFF.

The J gene is TRBJ2-3, the V gene TRBV20-1, with D perhaps TRBD1 (5 bases). Germline V gene sequence: CDR1 DFQATT, CDR2 SNEGSKA (reference sequence). Deletions cut 3 bases from V and 2 bases from J, with 18 bases between. The CDR3 is 16 residues long. CDR3 in amino acids: CSASDPGRATTDTQYF. CDR3 nucleotide sequence: TGCAGTGCTAGCGACCCAGGCAGGGCGACCACAGATACGCAGTATTTT.

The rearrangement links TRBV20-1 to TRBJ2-6; D gene uncertain. Trimming left V 1 base short and J 0 bases short, with 13 bases between. The CDR3 is made up of 17 amino acids. In germline, CDR1 is DFQATT, CDR2 SNEGSKA (reference sequence). CDR3 bases: TGCAGTGCTAGAGGCCGGCAGACGTTCTCTGGGGCCAACGTCCTGACTTTC. Amino acids: CSARGRQTFSGANVLTF.

The chain links TRBV20-1 to TRBJ1-2; possible D gene TRBD1, 5 bases. V lost 8 bases and J lost 7, with 23 bases in between. This CDR3 contains 14 residues. Looked up from germline, CDR1 is DFQATT and CDR2 is SNEGSKA (reference sequence). Written as DNA, the CDR3 is TGCAGTCCCCTCCCAGCAGGGAAATATGTTGGCTACACCTTC. It encodes CSPLPAGKYVGYTF.

The chain recombines TRBV3-1 with TRBJ2-5; D gene unclear. V dropped 0 bases and J dropped 4 bases, with 3 bases sitting between them. Germline values: CDR1 LGHDT, CDR2 YNNKEL (reference sequence). The CDR3 consists of 12 residues. CDR3 sequence: CASSQDSETQYF. In DNA form, the CDR3 reads TGTGCCAGCAGCCAAGATTCAGAGACCCAGTACTTC.

The count of this clonotype is one. The chain combines TRBV3-1 with TRBJ1-2; D is perhaps TRBD1 (6 bases). The CDR3 spans 12 residues. V lost 3 bases, J lost 7 bases, and 9 bases lay in between. Germline CDR1 reads LGHDT; CDR2 reads YNNKEL (reference sequence). CDR3 loop: CASSQGASGYTF. Here the CDR3 DNA reads TGTGCCAGCAGCCAGGGGGCCAGTGGCTACACCTTC.

This chain joins TRBV5-1 and TRBJ2-7; D ambiguous. This CDR3 has 13 residues. Germline values: CDR1 SGHRS, CDR2 YFSETQ. V was pared by 2 bases and J by 4 bases, with 10 bases between. The CDR3: CASSLRPDYEQYF. In nucleotides, the CDR3 is TGCGCCAGCAGCTTACGTCCTGATTACGAGCAGTACTTC.

This clonotype came up once. This chain links TRBV18 with TRBJ1-2, with D perhaps matching TRBD1 (5 bases). The CDR3 has 13 residues. The ends were cut back, 2 bases at V and 7 bases at J, with 11 bases in the middle. CDR1 KGHSH and CDR2 LQKENI come from the germline V gene. CDR3 protein: CASSPDRGTGYTF. CDR3 DNA sequence: TGTGCCAGCTCACCAGATAGGGGAACTGGCTACACCTTC. Variable domain in full (rest from reference TRBV18 and TRBJ1-2): NAGVMQNPRHLVRRRGQEARLRCSPMKGHSHVYWYRQLPEEGLKFMVYLQKENIIDESGMPKERFSAEFPKEGPSILRIQQVVRGDSAAYFCASSPDRGTGYTFGSGTRLTVV.

This rearrangement joins TRBV29-1 to TRBJ1-5; a weak D match, TRBD1 (6 bases). There are 13 residues in the CDR3. V lost 5 bases and J 4 bases, leaving 12 bases between the germline ends. The V gene's germline CDR1 is SQVTM and CDR2 ANQGSEA. The CDR3 is CSVRQDENQPQHF. Here the CDR3 DNA reads TGCAGCGTTCGACAGGATGAGAATCAGCCCCAGCATTTT.

CDR3 residues: CASSQFDEQYF. CDR3 sequence (DNA): TGCGCCAGCAGCCAGTTTGATGAGCAGTACTTC. The rearrangement links TRBV4-1 to TRBJ2-7; D remains ambiguous. Trimming pared 3 bases from V and 7 bases from J, leaving 7 bases between. The CDR3 runs 11 residues. The germline V gene has CDR1 MGHRA and CDR2 YSYEKL.

This clonotype has only one observation. The chain employs TRBV29-1 and TRBJ2-4; weak D call: TRBD2 (5 bases). This CDR3 spans 11 amino acids. V was clipped by 8 bases and J by 9 bases, with 14 bases between them. CDR1 and CDR2 from the germline V gene are SQVTM and ANQGSEA. The chain's CDR3 is CSLAVGGIQYF. Here the CDR3 DNA reads TGCAGCCTAGCTGTCGGCGGCATTCAGTACTTC.

This clonotype was seen a few times. The V call is TRBV7-2, the J call TRBJ2-2; perhaps TRBD2 as D (6 bases). This CDR3 has 16 residues. Germline V gives CDR1 SGHTA, CDR2 FQGNSA. V lost 5 bases, J lost 5 bases, and 18 bases lay in between. CDR3 in DNA: TGTGCCAGCAGCCCCCTCCGGGGGATGGGAACCGGGGAGCTGTTTTTT. Encoded protein: CASSPLRGMGTGELFF.

The genes are TRBV9 and TRBJ1-2, with D hard to call. Germline loops: CDR1 SGDLS, CDR2 YYNGEE. Trimming pared 3 bases from V and 0 bases from J, leaving 12 bases between. This CDR3 spans 15 amino acids. The CDR3 DNA sequence: TGTGCCAGCAGCGCTCGGGAGGGTTCTAACTATGGCTACACCTTC. Its protein product is CASSAREGSNYGYTF.

The genes are TRBV29-1 and TRBJ2-2; TRBD1 agrees at 12 bases. Trimming at V came to 5 bases and at J to 4 bases, leaving 8 bases not matched to a gene. CDR3 length equals 16 residues. Germline CDR1 is SQVTM and CDR2 is ANQGSEA. This CDR3 reads CSVLHPGQGATGELFF. In DNA form, the CDR3 reads TGCAGCGTTCTCCACCCGGGACAGGGGGCCACCGGGGAGCTGTTTTTT.

The chain employs TRBV27 and TRBJ2-1; D unresolved. The CDR3 totals 11 residues. V dropped 7 bases and J dropped 8 bases, with 9 bases sitting between them. CDR1 MNHEY and CDR2 SMNVEV come from the germline V gene (reference sequence). CDR3 sequence: CASMGPHEQFF. CDR3 in DNA: TGTGCCAGCATGGGCCCTCATGAGCAGTTCTTC.